A selection of T cell receptor beta chains follows, all from one sample in a study of cytomegalovirus exposure and HLA in healthy donors. The method was immunoSEQ multiplex PCR; TCRdb's version includes in-frame clones alone and lacks a portion of them. The sample records some 87,000 clones, 60% to 85% being singletons. Sequenced: PBMCs. These receptors all stem from a man aged 18 to 30 in good health and CMV-seropositive. The CDR3 runs from the conserved cysteine through the conserved F or W. A D gene is named only where the DNA matches it firmly. Expanded clones are given a class, and other clones once, few, many or no size at all.

CDR3nt | CDR3aa | v_gene | abundance | d_gene | j_gene
TGTGCCAGCAGCTTGGGGACAGGACAAGAGACCCAGTACTTC | CASSLGTGQETQYF | TRBV7-8 | few | TRBD1 | TRBJ2-5
TGCAGTGCTACAAATGAAAAACTGTTTTTT | CSATNEKLFF | TRBV20-1 | . | . | TRBJ1-4
TGTGCCAGCCCTAAAGCGACTAGAATGGAGCAGTTCTTC | CASPKATRMEQFF | TRBV27 | . | . | TRBJ2-1
TGCAGCGTTGATGGCAGTAACACCGGGGAGCTGTTTTTT | CSVDGSNTGELFF | TRBV29-1 | . | . | TRBJ2-2
TGCAGTGCTAGAGCCGGGGGTCCAGCTTTCTTT | CSARAGGPAFF | TRBV20-1 | . | . | TRBJ1-1
TGTGCCAGCCGATTCAACTCCCTCCCCGGGGAGCTGTTTTTT | CASRFNSLPGELFF | TRBV6-1 | . | . | TRBJ2-2
TGCGCCAGCAGGGTGACTAGCGGGAGTGGTGGGGCCAACGTCCTGACTTTC | CASRVTSGSGGANVLTF | TRBV5-1 | . | TRBD2 | TRBJ2-6
TGTGCCAGCAGCCAAGCCGGGACTAGAACAGATACGCAGTATTTT | CASSQAGTRTDTQYF | TRBV14 | once | TRBD2 | TRBJ2-3
TGTGCCATCAGTTTTTTAGACAGGGCGGGCACTGAAGCTTTCTTT | CAISFLDRAGTEAFF | TRBV10-3 | . | TRBD1 | TRBJ1-1
TGTGCCAGCAGTCCCCGTCCCGGGACAGCCAAGGGCTACACCTTC | CASSPRPGTAKGYTF | TRBV6-5 | once | TRBD1 | TRBJ1-2
TGCAGTGCTGTAAAGCGGTTCGAGCAGTTCTTC | CSAVKRFEQFF | TRBV20-1 | . | . | TRBJ2-1
TGTGCCAGCAGCCCGGGACTAGCAGAAGAGACCCAGTACTTC | CASSPGLAEETQYF | TRBV13 | . | TRBD2 | TRBJ2-5
TGTGCCAGCAGAGGGACTAGCGGGAGGTTCGAGCAGTACTTC | CASRGTSGRFEQYF | TRBV6-6 | . | TRBD2 | TRBJ2-7
TGTGCCAGTAGTATGTCACAGGGAGTGCCCCAGCATTTT | CASSMSQGVPQHF | TRBV19 | . | . | TRBJ1-5
TGTGCCAGCAGCCAAGAGTATCCAGCGGGAGCGCCCACCGGGGAGCTGTTTTTT | CASSQEYPAGAPTGELFF | TRBV4-2 | . | TRBD2 | TRBJ2-2
TGTGCCAGTAGTATAATGAGCGGGCCTAGCACAGATACGCAGTATTTT | CASSIMSGPSTDTQYF | TRBV19 | . | . | TRBJ2-3
TGTGCCAGCAGGGGACTAGACTCCTACGAGCAGTACTTC | CASRGLDSYEQYF | TRBV6-5 | . | TRBD2 | TRBJ2-7
TGTGCCACCAGCAGAGGAGTACAGCAAGAGACCCAGTACTTC | CATSRGVQQETQYF | TRBV15 | . | . | TRBJ2-5
TGCGCCAGCAGCTTGACTAGCGGGTCCTACAATGAGCAGTTCTTC | CASSLTSGSYNEQFF | TRBV5-1 | . | TRBD2 | TRBJ2-1
TGCGCCAGCAGCCTCCGACAGTCCCTGGACAATGAGCAGTTCTTC | CASSLRQSLDNEQFF | TRBV4-1 | . | . | TRBJ2-1
TGCGCCAGCAGCCCCGACTTCGTCAGTGAGCAGTTCTTC | CASSPDFVSEQFF | TRBV10-1 | . | . | TRBJ2-1
TGTGCCAGCTTCGCCCGAGAGGGTGGCCTGACTTTC | CASFAREGGLTF | TRBV6-6 | . | . | TRBJ2-6
TGTGCCAGCAGTGTCCTAGCGGGCTACAATGAGCAGTTCTTC | CASSVLAGYNEQFF | TRBV25-1 | . | TRBD2 | TRBJ2-1
TGTGCCAGCAGTTTATGGTTACCTAGCGGGAGTACCGCTGGGGCCAACGTCCTGACTTTC | CASSLWLPSGSTAGANVLTF | TRBV27 | . | TRBD2 | TRBJ2-6
TGTGCCAGCAGTCGCCAGTATGGCTACACCTTC | CASSRQYGYTF | TRBV28 | . | . | TRBJ1-2
TGTGCCAGCACAGGGGGTGCGGGGACTGAAGCTTTCTTT | CASTGGAGTEAFF | TRBV28 | . | TRBD1 | TRBJ1-1
TGTGCCACCAGGGAGGGGGCGGGGACAGCCAAAAACATTCAGTACTTC | CATREGAGTAKNIQYF | TRBV28 | . | . | TRBJ2-4
TGTGCCAGCGTAGACTCCTACGAGCAGTACTTC | CASVDSYEQYF | TRBV25-1 | . | . | TRBJ2-7
TGCAGCGTTTGGACAGGGGGCTCCTACAATGAGCAGTTCTTC | CSVWTGGSYNEQFF | TRBV29-1 | . | TRBD1 | TRBJ2-1
TGTGCCATCAGTAGGGACAGAAACACTGAAGCTTTCTTT | CAISRDRNTEAFF | TRBV10-3 | few | TRBD1 | TRBJ1-1
TGTGCCTCCTACTGGGACAGGGGTTATGGCTACACCTTC | CASYWDRGYGYTF | TRBV30 | . | TRBD1 | TRBJ1-2
TGTGCCAGCAGCCATTGGGGAGGGACCCAGTACTTC | CASSHWGGTQYF | TRBV4-2 | . | . | TRBJ2-5
TGTGCCAGCACCAAACCGGGGGTTTACAATGAGCAGTTCTTC | CASTKPGVYNEQFF | TRBV27 | . | . | TRBJ2-1
TGCGCCAGCAGCTGGACAGGGGGCAGCACTGAAGCTTTCTTT | CASSWTGGSTEAFF | TRBV5-1 | . | TRBD1 | TRBJ1-1
TGTGCCAGCAGTTTCCCGAGCGGGAGCTCCTACAATGAGCAGTTCTTC | CASSFPSGSSYNEQFF | TRBV28 | . | TRBD2 | TRBJ2-1
TGCAGCGTTGTTAGGGTGGCCCCAGGGGCCCGTTTTGGCTACACCTTC | CSVVRVAPGARFGYTF | TRBV29-1 | . | . | TRBJ1-2
TGTGCCATCAGTGAAAGCCATAGCAATCAGCCCCAGCATTTT | CAISESHSNQPQHF | TRBV10-3 | . | . | TRBJ1-5
TGTGCCAGCAGCCAATCGACAGGAAACCAGCCCCAGCATTTT | CASSQSTGNQPQHF | TRBV4-2 | once | . | TRBJ1-5
TGTGCCAGCTCACCTGGACTAGCGGGAGGAGAAAATGAGCAGTTCTTC | CASSPGLAGGENEQFF | TRBV18 | . | TRBD2 | TRBJ2-1
TGTGCCAGCCAGCCTTGGCGGGGCACAGATACGCAGTATTTT | CASQPWRGTDTQYF | TRBV7-9 | . | . | TRBJ2-3
TGTGCCAGCAGTTTATCGAGCCAGGCAAAGCAGTTCTTC | CASSLSSQAKQFF | TRBV27 | . | . | TRBJ2-1
TGTGCCAGCAGTGAATGGGACAGGGTACCCTACGAGCAGTACTTC | CASSEWDRVPYEQYF | TRBV25-1 | . | TRBD1 | TRBJ2-7